These 25 T cell receptor beta chains share one sample of origin, sequenced in a study of technical replicates of blood from a handful of donors. Some clones are missing from TCRdb's copy, which holds only in-frame ones; the method was immunoSEQ multiplex PCR. The table shows some 47,000 clones, with 80% to 95% occurring only once. The sequenced material came from PBMCs. All receptors derive from a human donor in good health. Some clones in this sample may be carry-over from other donors' samples.

The chain couples TRBV5-6 to TRBJ2-1; D is perhaps TRBD2 (5 bases). V was pared by 3 bases and J by 13 bases, with 11 bases between. The length of the CDR3 is 11 residues. The germline gives CDR1 SGHDT, CDR2 YYEEEE. CDR3 sequence: CASSSDSAQFF. Written as DNA, the CDR3 is TGTGCCAGCAGCTCGGACTCCGCCCAGTTCTTC.

The CDR3 bases are TGTGCCAGCAGCCCGAGCGGGAGTAGCTACAATGAGCAGTTCTTC. This translates into CASSPSGSSYNEQFF. This sequence joins TRBV2 and TRBJ2-1; TRBD2 matches 8 bases. Germline V CDR1 and CDR2: SNHLY, FYNNEI. Losses at the gene ends were 6 bases for V and 3 bases for J; bases not matched to a gene: 7. CDR3 length: 15 amino acids.

V is TRBV5-6 and J is TRBJ2-5; tentative D call: TRBD2 (6 bases). The CDR3 has 18 residues. Per germline, CDR1 SGHDT and CDR2 YYEEEE. Trimming cost V 6 bases and J 3 bases, with 27 bases left between them. The CDR3 here is CASIPSALISGYKETQYF. The CDR3, as DNA: TGTGCCAGCATCCCGTCAGCCCTGATCAGCGGGTATAAAGAGACCCAGTACTTC.

CDR3: CASSLRQGSLDGYTF. The DNA of the CDR3 is TGTGCCAGCAGCTTACGACAGGGGAGTTTAGATGGCTACACCTTC. The J gene is TRBJ1-2, the V gene TRBV7-2, with TRBD1 matching over 8 bases. CDR1 is SGHTA and CDR2 is FQGNSA in the germline V gene. This CDR3 has 15 amino acids. J lost 6 bases, V lost 2 bases, and 8 bases had no gene match.

The chain links TRBV6-5 to TRBJ2-2, with D possibly matching TRBD2 (5 bases). The CDR3 is made up of 13 amino acids. The V gene's germline CDR1 is MNHEY and CDR2 SVGAGI. Trimming cost V 0 bases and J 15 bases, with 14 bases left between them. DNA of the CDR3: TGTGCCAGCAGTTACTCAAGCGGCTCCAGAATGTTTTTT. Its translation: CASSYSSGSRMFF.

This clone has a single count. One end of the junction is discordant with germline, which a read error may explain. This sequence joins TRBV6-5 and TRBJ2-5; perhaps TRBD2 as D (6 bases). Germline-derived CDR1 and CDR2 are MNHEY and SVGAGI. This CDR3 region has 14 residues. CDR3 amino acids: CASSPGSLQGTQYF. CDR3 bases: TGTGCCAGCTCACCCGGGAGCCTCCAAGGGACCCAGTACTTC.

The chain is built from TRBV15 and TRBJ1-1, with a weak D call TRBD1 (6 bases). The germline V and J ends were trimmed by 3 bases and 7 bases, with 15 bases remaining between them. This CDR3 region has 14 residues. Germline CDR1 reads LNHNV; CDR2 reads YYDKDF (reference sequence). The CDR3 coding sequence is TGTGCCACCAGCAGTTTAAAGTCAGGGGTTGAAGCTTTCTTT. It encodes CATSSLKSGVEAFF.

This clone was recorded once. CDR3 coding DNA: TGTGCCAGCAGCCGCTATGAAGGGGTCGACCAAGCTTTCTTT. Translating it yields CASSRYEGVDQAFF. V and J are TRBV5-5 and TRBJ1-1; possible D gene TRBD1, 5 bases. This CDR3 contains 14 residues. The germline V and J ends were trimmed by 4 bases and 9 bases, with 19 bases remaining between them. Germline V gene sequence: CDR1 SGHKS, CDR2 YYEKEE (reference sequence).

The chain has TRBV19 and TRBJ1-5, with D possibly matching TRBD1 (6 bases). CDR3 size: 14 residues. Trimming cost V 6 bases and J 2 bases, with 11 bases left between them. Looked up from germline, CDR1 is LNHDA and CDR2 is SQIVND (reference sequence). In nucleotides, the CDR3 is TGTGCCAGTAGGAGGGGGGGAGGCAATCAGCCCCAGCATTTT. Translating it yields CASRRGGGNQPQHF. Filled out from reference TRBV19 and TRBJ1-5, the complete variable domain reads DGGITQSPKYLFRKEGQNVTLSCEQNLNHDAMYWYRQDPGQGLRLIYYSQIVNDFQKGDIAEGYSVSREKKESFPLTVTSAQKNPTAFYLCASRRGGGNQPQHFGDGTRLSIL.

The rearrangement joins TRBV5-1 to TRBJ2-7, with TRBD2 matching over 10 bases. V lost 0 bases and J lost 6; bases outside the gene matches: 6. Germline V CDR1 and CDR2: SGHRS, YFSETQ. The CDR3 sequence is 15 residues long. CDR3 sequence (DNA): TGCGCCAGCAGCTTGGCCTCTAGCGGGAGAAGCGAGCAGTACTTC. Translation gives CASSLASSGRSEQYF.

The chain recombines TRBV19 with TRBJ1-2; 9 bases are shared with TRBD1. The CDR3 runs 15 residues. In germline, CDR1 is LNHDA, CDR2 SQIVND (reference sequence). Trimming removed 3 bases from V and 4 bases from J; junction bases left unmatched: 6. CDR3 loop: CASSIRTGDAYGYTF. CDR3 DNA sequence: TGTGCCAGTAGTATCCGGACAGGGGACGCCTATGGCTACACCTTC.

CDR3 region: CASRGGTSWGELFF. The CDR3 nucleotides are TGTGCCAGCAGGGGGGGGACTAGCTGGGGGGAGCTGTTTTTT. This chain links TRBV27 with TRBJ2-2; 9 bases line up with TRBD2. The CDR3 has 14 residues. The germline CDR1 and CDR2 sequences are MNHEY and SMNVEV (reference sequence). V lost 6 bases to trimming and J lost 8 bases; unmatched junction nucleotides: 7.

The rearrangement uses TRBV2 and TRBJ2-3, with D maybe TRBD2 (6 bases). Per the germline V gene, CDR1 is SNHLY and CDR2 is FYNNEI. This CDR3 region has 14 residues. V shed 2 bases and J shed 4 bases, with 10 bases lying between them. The CDR3 reads CASSERGWADTQYF. The CDR3 nucleotides are TGTGCCAGCAGTGAACGGGGGTGGGCAGATACGCAGTATTTT.

Note on this clone: Other DNA variants within this sample encode the same CDR3. In DNA, the CDR3 is TGTGCCAGTAGTATATTAGCAGGGGGCTATGGCTACACCTTC. Protein: CASSILAGGYGYTF. The chain recombines TRBV19 with TRBJ1-2, with 7 bases aligning to TRBD1. This CDR3 is 14 amino acids long. V lost 2 bases and J lost 4; bases outside the gene matches: 4. The germline V gene has CDR1 LNHDA and CDR2 SQIVND (reference sequence). Filled out from reference TRBV19 and TRBJ1-2, the complete variable domain reads DGGITQSPKYLFRKEGQNVTLSCEQNLNHDAMYWYRQDPGQGLRLIYYSQIVNDFQKGDIAEGYSVSREKKESFPLTVTSAQKNPTAFYLCASSILAGGYGYTFGSGTRLTVV.

The chain carries TRBV2 and TRBJ2-1; 10 bases align to TRBD2. The J segment lost 6 bases and the V segment lost 4 bases, leaving 6 bases of the junction unmatched. This CDR3 has 15 residues. Per germline, CDR1 SNHLY and CDR2 FYNNEI. For the CDR3, the DNA is TGTGCCAGCAGTGGGTCTAGCGGGAGAGGCAATGAGCAGTTCTTC. Its translation is CASSGSSGRGNEQFF.

V is TRBV6-5 and J is TRBJ2-7, with TRBD2 matching over 7 bases. The germline CDR1 and CDR2 sequences are MNHEY and SVGAGI. The CDR3 has 15 residues. J gave up 2 bases and V 2 bases, and 6 bases lay outside the gene matches. CDR3 nucleotide sequence: TGTGCCAGCAGTTACGGGGGAGGGATGACCTACGAGCAGTACTTC. It is translated as CASSYGGGMTYEQYF.

The chain carries TRBV6-4 and TRBJ2-3, with D possibly matching TRBD1 (6 bases). CDR3 length: 15 amino acids. Germline assignment: CDR1 MRHNA and CDR2 SNTAGT. V was pared by 5 bases and J by 1 base, with 13 bases between. In nucleotides, the CDR3 is TGTGCCAGCAGTCTTGCAGGGGAAGGCACAGATACGCAGTATTTT. Residues: CASSLAGEGTDTQYF.

The V gene is TRBV29-1, the J gene TRBJ2-3; D gene unclear. CDR1 is SQVTM and CDR2 is ANQGSEA in the germline V gene. V was pared by 3 bases and J by 0 bases, with 4 bases between. This CDR3 is built from 12 residues. The CDR3 loop reads CSVDVSTDTQYF. The CDR3 DNA sequence: TGCAGCGTTGACGTTAGCACAGATACGCAGTATTTT.

The CDR3 here is CASSVAGSYEQYF. DNA of the CDR3: TGTGCCAGCAGCGTGGCTGGCTCCTACGAGCAGTACTTC. The rearrangement uses TRBV6-6 and TRBJ2-7, with D unresolved. Germline lookup yields CDR1 MNHNY and CDR2 SVGAGI (reference sequence). This CDR3 region has 13 residues. With 6 bases removed from V and 0 bases from J, the gap between germline ends came to 9 bases.

This clone occurred once. The CDR3 reads CASSLTLVTGELFF. The CDR3 DNA reads as TGTGCCAGCAGTCTGACCCTAGTAACCGGGGAGCTGTTTTTT. V usage is TRBV6-5 and J usage is TRBJ2-2; D unresolved. The CDR3 sequence is 14 residues long. Deletions cut 5 bases from V and 5 bases from J, with 12 bases between. Looked up from germline, CDR1 is MNHEY and CDR2 is SVGAGI.

The chain combines TRBV11-2 with TRBJ1-1; TRBD1 agrees at 7 bases. The V gene end was trimmed by 6 bases and the J gene end by 2 bases; junction bases not matched to a gene: 3. From germline, CDR1 is SGHAT and CDR2 FQNNGV. This CDR3 spans 13 amino acids. CDR3 sequence (DNA): TGTGCCAGCAGTCGGGACAGTAACACTGAAGCTTTCTTT. It encodes CASSRDSNTEAFF.

The V gene is TRBV19, the J gene TRBJ2-1; 7 positions agree with TRBD2. Germline values: CDR1 LNHDA, CDR2 SQIVND (reference sequence). The CDR3 runs to 16 residues. With V trimmed by 3 bases and J by 2 bases, 7 bases remained unmatched. The CDR3 DNA follows: TGTGCCAGTAGTATCAGGCTAGCGGTTACCTACAATGAGCAGTTCTTC. Translating gives CASSIRLAVTYNEQFF. The full variable domain, its missing parts supplied by reference TRBV19 and TRBJ2-1, is DGGITQSPKYLFRKEGQNVTLSCEQNLNHDAMYWYRQDPGQGLRLIYYSQIVNDFQKGDIAEGYSVSREKKESFPLTVTSAQKNPTAFYLCASSIRLAVTYNEQFFGPGTRLTVL.

V and J are TRBV6-5 and TRBJ1-6; 7 bases are shared with TRBD1. The CDR3 covers 15 residues. Per germline, CDR1 MNHEY and CDR2 SVGAGI. With 4 bases clipped from V and 7 bases from J, the junction kept 7 bases outside the gene matches. The CDR3 sequence: CASSFTGVGNSPLHF. CDR3 coding DNA: TGTGCCAGCAGTTTCACAGGGGTAGGGAATTCACCCCTCCACTTT.

This chain connects TRBV6-6 to TRBJ1-6; D gene ambiguous. This CDR3 region has 13 residues. Trimming stripped 6 bases from V and 8 bases from J, with 11 bases between. The germline CDR1 and CDR2 sequences are MNHNY and SVGAGI (reference sequence). CDR3 region: CASRALMDSPLHF. In DNA form, the CDR3 reads TGTGCCAGCAGGGCCCTGATGGATTCACCCCTCCACTTT.

This chain links TRBV2 with TRBJ2-5; perhaps TRBD2 as D (5 bases). The CDR3 sequence is 14 residues long. Germline values: CDR1 SNHLY, CDR2 FYNNEI. V was shortened by 4 bases and J by 5 bases, with 14 bases between the two germline ends. CDR3 sequence reads: CASSVLGVIETQYF. DNA for the CDR3: TGTGCCAGCAGTGTTCTCGGGGTCATTGAGACCCAGTACTTC.